This T cell receptor beta chain derives from a study of shared clonotypes between healthy human individuals. A note on this clone: Its antigen is unidentified.

Only in-frame clones appear in the TCRdb table, and some are missing; sequencing was by immunoSEQ multiplex PCR. The sample lists around 1.6 million clones, 98% occurring once. J gave up 4 bases and V 8 bases, and 12 bases lay outside the gene matches. CDR1 LNHNV and CDR2 YYDKDF come from the germline V gene (reference sequence). This CDR3 comprises 15 residues. General study findings and limits: Shared across a few donors were around 4.7% of the naive CD4 clonotypes. Exclusively blood specimens were collected; tissue repertoires likely differ. What naive subsets generally showed was a larger estimated richness than memory subsets showed.

The source material was naive CD4+ T cells sorted from blood. Noted subset: CD45RA+ positively selected. The chain carries TRBV15 and TRBJ1-2, with 8 bases matching TRBD1. The TCR was taken from a young man in good health. CDR3 nucleotide sequence: TGTGCCACCGGTGCCCCCAGGGACAGGTTCTATGGCTACACCTTC. As protein: CATGAPRDRFYGYTF.